Reported below is one TCR beta chain. Its target is not known. The table came from immunoSEQ multiplex PCR; TCRdb's copy has only in-frame clones and leaves some out. There are more than 300,000 clones in the sample; over 80% occur only once, and 2.1% lies in the top ten. The source of the sample is a study of Ad26.COV2.S vaccination and SARS-CoV-2 variants. Whole-study context: Dosing was one shot or two shots 56 days apart.

Germline V gives CDR1 MNHEY, CDR2 SVGAGI. V lost 6 bases to trimming and J lost 3 bases; unmatched junction nucleotides: 6. This CDR3 is 15 amino acids long. The treatment is: some 19 received Ad26.COV2.S at low or high dose, single or two shots; five or six received placebo; per-sample allocation not given. Repertoires come from day 63 after the first vaccine or placebo injection. Study-level findings and limits: CD8+ and CD4+ T cells specific for spike reportedly responded with substantial breadth after vaccination.

Sequencing was performed on peripheral blood, taken in a trial of Ad26.COV2.S vaccine versus placebo. This sequence joins TRBV6-5 and TRBJ2-3; 10 bases line up with TRBD2. The TCR sequence derives from a person aged 18 to 65 who received the Ad26.COV2.S COVID-19 vaccine or a placebo. Here the CDR3 reads CASSERGGRTDTQYF. The CDR3 region has the DNA TGTGCCAGCAGCGAGCGGGGGGGCCGTACAGATACGCAGTATTTT.